This T cell receptor beta chain was captured by sequencing in a study of CD8 T cells in ankylosing spondylitis. This clonotype was seen only a few times. Its target is not known. In TCRdb, the 5' RACE reads were re-called with MiXCR into one record per CDR3 protein. Altogether about 220,000 distinct CDR3 sequences are present, approximately 7.3% being singletons, with the ten largest covering 14%. The V gene lost 1 base and the J gene lost 7 bases, with 8 bases spanning the gap. Germline V gene lookup returns CDR1 KGHSH and CDR2 LQKENI. The CDR3 has 13 residues. Points from the study as a whole: A TCR beta motif of about 8 highly homologous variants appeared characteristic of ankylosing spondylitis blood. Matched ankylosing spondylitis synovial fluid reportedly showed significant enrichment of disease-linked clones.

Specimen: blood, either unsorted or a sorted T cell fraction (not recorded which). The genes are TRBV18 and TRBJ2-1; D possibly uses TRBD1 or TRBD2 (5 bases each). This TCR derives from a male donor with ankylosing spondylitis. CDR3 in DNA: TGTGCCAGCTCACCACTCGGGGCTAATGAGCAGTTCTTC. This sequence encodes CASSPLGANEQFF.